The rows below give T cell receptor beta chains drawn from one sample of a study of graft-versus-host responses after intestinal transplantation. Their antigens remain unidentified. Repertoires were generated with immunoSEQ multiplex PCR, while TCRdb's copy carries only in-frame clones and drops some. The sample includes about 82,000 clones, approximately 90% of them seen just once. The specimen was unstimulated CD4+ T cells sorted from spleen or lymph node cells, collected before transplant. Every receptor here comes from a human donor who was the organ donor for an intestinal transplant. The CDR3 runs from the conserved cysteine through the conserved F or W. D genes are given only for firm matches. Where a row states a size, it is once, few, many or the class of an expanded clone; other rows omit it.

v_gene	abundance	d_gene	len	j_gene	CDR3nt	CDR3aa
TRBV2	.	.	14	TRBJ1-2	TGTGCCAGCAGTGGACTTCGGGGGGCGAGTGGCTACACCTTC	CASSGLRGASGYTF
TRBV19	.	TRBD2	16	TRBJ2-3	TGTGCCAGTAGTATAGGCGGCGGGGGGAACACAGATACGCAGTATTTT	CASSIGGGGNTDTQYF
TRBV5-4	.	TRBD1	15	TRBJ2-7	TGTGCCAGCAGCTTGGGACAGGGTTTATCCTACGAGCAGTACTTC	CASSLGQGLSYEQYF
TRBV4-2	.	TRBD1	15	TRBJ1-2	TGTGCCAGCAGCCAAGGGACAGGGAGGGACTATGGCTACACCTTC	CASSQGTGRDYGYTF
TRBV5-5	.	.	14	TRBJ1-1	TGTGCCAGCAGCTTGGATCAACAGGGCACTGAAGCTTTCTTT	CASSLDQQGTEAFF
TRBV5-1	.	TRBD2	16	TRBJ2-7	TGCGCCAGCAGCTTTAGGACTAGCGGGAGTTCCTACGAGCAGTACTTC	CASSFRTSGSSYEQYF
TRBV7-3	.	TRBD2	19	TRBJ2-7	TGTGCCAGCAGCTTAAGGCTAGCGGGACGAATTAGGTGGGACTACGAGCAGTACTTC	CASSLRLAGRIRWDYEQYF
TRBV10-3	.	.	13	TRBJ1-2	TGTGCCATCAGGAAAGGTCAGGGTAGCGGCTACACCTTC	CAIRKGQGSGYTF
TRBV10-2	.	.	14	TRBJ1-1	TGCGCCAGCAGTACCGGGACACCCCCCAAAGAAGCTTTCTTT	CASSTGTPPKEAFF
TRBV7-8	.	TRBD2	14	TRBJ2-3	TGTGCCAGCAGCTTTGTAGCGGGAGCAGATACGCAGTATTTT	CASSFVAGADTQYF
TRBV4-2	.	TRBD1	16	TRBJ2-7	TGTGCCAGCAGCCACAAAGGCCGGGACAGGGGGCACGAGCAGTACTTC	CASSHKGRDRGHEQYF
TRBV4-2	.	.	14	TRBJ2-3	TGTGCCAGCAGCCAAGATGTATTCCCAGATACGCAGTATTTT	CASSQDVFPDTQYF
TRBV25-1	.	TRBD2	18	TRBJ2-3	TGTGCCAGCAGCGGGGAACTAGCGGGGGGGCCTAGCACAGATACGCAGTATTTT	CASSGELAGGPSTDTQYF
TRBV6-5	.	TRBD2	15	TRBJ2-7	TGTGCCAGCAGCCCGACTAGCGGGGGGGCCTACGAGCAGTACTTC	CASSPTSGGAYEQYF
TRBV9	.	TRBD2	13	TRBJ2-3	TGTGCCAGCAGGTCCAGCGGGACGGATACGCAGTATTTT	CASRSSGTDTQYF
TRBV30	.	TRBD1	11	TRBJ2-7	TGTGCCTGGAGCCTACAGGGGCCCTCACGCTTC	CAWSLQGPSRF
TRBV6-5	.	.	13	TRBJ1-1	TGTGCCAGCAGTTACGCAGGGAACACTGAAGCTTTCTTT	CASSYAGNTEAFF
TRBV9	.	TRBD2	13	TRBJ2-7	TGTGCCAGCAGCCCTAGCGGGAGATACGAGCAGTACTTC	CASSPSGRYEQYF
TRBV7-9	once	.	16	TRBJ2-2	TGTGCCAGCAGCTTAAATCTGGGGAGGAGCACCGGGGAGCTGTTTTTT	CASSLNLGRSTGELFF
TRBV4-1	.	.	15	TRBJ1-4	TGCGCCAGCAGCCTTTTCAGGGCCTTAAGGGAAAAACTGTTTTTT	CASSLFRALREKLFF
TRBV15	.	TRBD1	19	TRBJ2-7	TGTGCCACCAGAACTGAGGCTGGACAGGGGGCCTCTCGGGAGTCCGAGCAGTACTTC	CATRTEAGQGASRESEQYF
TRBV30	.	.	14	TRBJ2-7	TGTGCCTGGAGATCCACCCTAGCGACCTACGAGCAGTACTTC	CAWRSTLATYEQYF
TRBV5-4	.	TRBD1	14	TRBJ1-2	TGTGCCAGCAGCCCCGGACAGGGGTGGTATGGCTACACCTTC	CASSPGQGWYGYTF
TRBV14	.	.	15	TRBJ2-7	TGTGCCAGCAGCCTTGGGCAGGGCCTTTTTTACGAGCAGTACTTC	CASSLGQGLFYEQYF
TRBV27	.	.	12	TRBJ1-2	TGTGCCACAAAGACAGGTTCCCGCGGCTACACCTTC	CATKTGSRGYTF
TRBV5-1	.	.	13	TRBJ2-5	TGCGCCAGTAGGGGGGGCCAGGGAGAGACCCAGTACTTC	CASRGGQGETQYF
TRBV9	.	TRBD1	14	TRBJ1-4	TGTGCCAGCAGTAGGACAGGGGAAAATGAAAAACTGTTTTTT	CASSRTGENEKLFF
TRBV29-1	.	.	13	TRBJ2-1	TGCAGCGTGAACAGGGCAGGCAACAATGAGCAGTTCTTC	CSVNRAGNNEQFF
TRBV5-1	.	.	15	TRBJ2-1	TGCGCCAGCAGCTTGACCGGGAGCTCCTACAATGAGCAGTTCTTC	CASSLTGSSYNEQFF
TRBV10-1	.	.	12	TRBJ2-7	TGCGCCAGCAGTGAGCAACACTACGAGCAGTACTTC	CASSEQHYEQYF
TRBV30	.	.	14	TRBJ1-4	TGTGCCTGGAGGCGGAGGGTAACTAATGAAAAACTGTTTTTT	CAWRRRVTNEKLFF
TRBV7-2	.	TRBD1	14	TRBJ2-7	TGTGCCAGCAGCCCCCGACAGGGTACCTACGAGCAGTACTTC	CASSPRQGTYEQYF
TRBV18	.	TRBD2	14	TRBJ2-1	TGTGCCAGCTCACCGACTAGCGCGGTGGATGAGCAGTTCTTC	CASSPTSAVDEQFF
TRBV11-3	.	.	12	TRBJ2-7	TGTGCCAGCAGTCCCAAAACCTACGAGCAGTACTTC	CASSPKTYEQYF
TRBV5-1	.	TRBD1	13	TRBJ1-2	TGCGCCAGCTTCAGCCAGGGGGACTATGGCTACACCTTC	CASFSQGDYGYTF
TRBV5-4	.	TRBD1	15	TRBJ2-1	TGTGCCAGCGCCCAAGGGGGCGGTTCCTACAATGAGCAGTTCTTC	CASAQGGGSYNEQFF
TRBV30	once	TRBD2	15	TRBJ2-1	TGTGCCTGGAGTTATACAGCGGGGGGCCGTGGTGAGCAGTTCTTC	CAWSYTAGGRGEQFF
TRBV11-2	.	TRBD2	15	TRBJ2-3	TGTGCCAGCAGCTTATCGGGACTAGGGACAGATACGCAGTATTTT	CASSLSGLGTDTQYF
TRBV7-7	.	.	15	TRBJ2-3	TGTGCTAGCAGCTTAACCGGACAAAACACAGATACGCAGTATTTT	CASSLTGQNTDTQYF
TRBV5-6	.	TRBD1	16	TRBJ2-2	TGTGCCAGCAGCCCCGACCCAGGGGGTGACACCGGGGAGCTGTTTTTT	CASSPDPGGDTGELFF
TRBV7-9	.	TRBD1	15	TRBJ1-5	TGTGCCAGCAGCTTCCAGGGGGCCCAAAATCAGCCCCAGCATTTT	CASSFQGAQNQPQHF
TRBV11-2	.	.	13	TRBJ2-7	TGTGCCAGCAGTCTAAGGACTCCCTACGAGCAGTACTTC	CASSLRTPYEQYF
TRBV2	.	.	16	TRBJ2-2	TGTGCCAGCAGCCAGCAGGGAATGCTGGGCACCGGGGAGCTGTTTTTT	CASSQQGMLGTGELFF
TRBV13	once	TRBD2	14	TRBJ2-7	TGTGCCAGCACCAGGGGACTAGCGGTCTACGAGCAGTACTTC	CASTRGLAVYEQYF
TRBV7-6	.	TRBD2	16	TRBJ2-1	TGTGCCAGCAGCGCTACCGGGACTAGCGGGCCATGGGAGCAGTTCTTC	CASSATGTSGPWEQFF
TRBV6-6	.	.	15	TRBJ1-2	TGTGCCAGCGGTGGGTACAGAAATCTTAACTATGGCTACACCTTC	CASGGYRNLNYGYTF
TRBV28	.	TRBD1	14	TRBJ2-7	TGTGCCAGCAGTTTACAGGGGGCGTCCTACGAGCAGTACTTC	CASSLQGASYEQYF
TRBV2	once	.	16	TRBJ1-3	TGTGCCAGCAGTGATAAGAAACCGCGATCTGGAAACACCATATATTTT	CASSDKKPRSGNTIYF
TRBV27	.	.	14	TRBJ2-5	TGTGCCAGCAGTTCCGCAGGGATTATGGAGACCCAGTACTTC	CASSSAGIMETQYF
TRBV7-3	.	TRBD1	14	TRBJ2-1	TGTGCCAGCAGCGCGACAGGGACCTACAATGAGCAGTTCTTC	CASSATGTYNEQFF
TRBV2	.	TRBD2	16	TRBJ2-4	TGTGCCAGCAGTGTTTTAGCGGGGGGAGGTTGGAACATTCAGTACTTC	CASSVLAGGGWNIQYF